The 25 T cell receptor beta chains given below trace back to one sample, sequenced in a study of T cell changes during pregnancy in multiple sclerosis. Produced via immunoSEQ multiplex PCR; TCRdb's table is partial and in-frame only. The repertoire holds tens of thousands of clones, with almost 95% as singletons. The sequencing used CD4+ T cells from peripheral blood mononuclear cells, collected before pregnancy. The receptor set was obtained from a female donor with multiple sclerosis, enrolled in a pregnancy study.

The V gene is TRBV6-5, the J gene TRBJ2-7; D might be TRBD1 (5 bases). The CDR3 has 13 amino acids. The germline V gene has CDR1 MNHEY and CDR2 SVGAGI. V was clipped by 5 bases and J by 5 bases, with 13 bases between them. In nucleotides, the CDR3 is TGTGCCAGCAGTCACAGGCCAGAGGACGAGCAGTACTTC. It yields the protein CASSHRPEDEQYF.

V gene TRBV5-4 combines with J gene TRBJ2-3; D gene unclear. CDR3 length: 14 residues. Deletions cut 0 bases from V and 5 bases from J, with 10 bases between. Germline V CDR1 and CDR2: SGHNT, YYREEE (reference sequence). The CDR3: CASSLGRVGDTQYF. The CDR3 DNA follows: TGTGCCAGCAGCTTGGGCCGGGTAGGAGATACGCAGTATTTT.

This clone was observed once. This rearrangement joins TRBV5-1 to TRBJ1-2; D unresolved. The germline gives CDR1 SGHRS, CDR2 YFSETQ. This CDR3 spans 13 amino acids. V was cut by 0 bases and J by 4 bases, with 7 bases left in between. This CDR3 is CASSLAGTYGYTF. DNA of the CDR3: TGCGCCAGCAGCTTGGCGGGTACCTATGGCTACACCTTC.

CDR3 protein: CASSQYLNTEAFF. CDR3 bases: TGCGCCAGCAGCCAGTATTTGAACACTGAAGCTTTCTTT. The chain combines TRBV5-1 with TRBJ1-1; D not certain. V lost 4 bases and J lost 0, with 7 bases in between. The CDR3 is made up of 13 amino acids. From germline, CDR1 is SGHRS and CDR2 YFSETQ.

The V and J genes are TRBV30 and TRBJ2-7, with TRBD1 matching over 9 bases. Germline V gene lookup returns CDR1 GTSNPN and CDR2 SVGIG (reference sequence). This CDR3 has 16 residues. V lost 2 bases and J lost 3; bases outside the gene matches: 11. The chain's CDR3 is CAWSRVNRGRNYEQYF. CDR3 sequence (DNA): TGTGCCTGGAGTCGGGTGAACAGGGGGCGTAACTACGAGCAGTACTTC. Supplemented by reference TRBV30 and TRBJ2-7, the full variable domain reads SQTIHQWPATLVQPVGSPLSLECTVEGTSNPNLYWYRQAAGRGLQLLFYSVGIGQISSEVPQNLSASRPQDRQFILSSKKLLLSDSGFYLCAWSRVNRGRNYEQYFGPGTRLTVT.

CDR3 nucleotides: TGCAGTGCTAGAGATCGCTTGGAGGGGTACTTC. Protein: CSARDRLEGYF. The genes are TRBV20-1 and TRBJ2-7, with a possible D match to TRBD2 (6 bases). Between the trimmed V and J ends, which lost 0 bases and 12 bases, there was a span of 12 bases. The CDR3 totals 11 residues. The germline V gene has CDR1 DFQATT and CDR2 SNEGSKA (reference sequence).

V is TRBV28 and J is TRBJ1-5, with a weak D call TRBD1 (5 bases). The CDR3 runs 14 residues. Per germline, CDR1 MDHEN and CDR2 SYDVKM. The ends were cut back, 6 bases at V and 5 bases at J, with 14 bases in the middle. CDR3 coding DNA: TGTGCCAGCAGGTCGACAGATTTCTATCAGCCCCAGCATTTT. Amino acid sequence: CASRSTDFYQPQHF. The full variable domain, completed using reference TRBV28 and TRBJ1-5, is DVKVTQSSRYLVKRTGEKVFLECVQDMDHENMFWYRQDPGLGLRLIYFSYDVKMKEKGDIPEGYSVSREKKERFSLILESASTNQTSMYLCASRSTDFYQPQHFGDGTRLSIL.

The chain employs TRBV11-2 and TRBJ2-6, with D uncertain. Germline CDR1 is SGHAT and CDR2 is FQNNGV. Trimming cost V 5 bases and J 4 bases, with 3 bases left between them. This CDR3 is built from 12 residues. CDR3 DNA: TGTGCCAGCAGCCCAGGGGCCAACGTCCTGACTTTC. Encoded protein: CASSPGANVLTF.

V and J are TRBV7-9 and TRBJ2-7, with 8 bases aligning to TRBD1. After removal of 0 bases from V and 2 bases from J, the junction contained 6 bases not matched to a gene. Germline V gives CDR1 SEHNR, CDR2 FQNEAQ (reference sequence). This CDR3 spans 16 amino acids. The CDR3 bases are TGTGCCAGCAGCTTAGCTGGGACAGGTAGGCCCTACGAGCAGTACTTC. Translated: CASSLAGTGRPYEQYF.

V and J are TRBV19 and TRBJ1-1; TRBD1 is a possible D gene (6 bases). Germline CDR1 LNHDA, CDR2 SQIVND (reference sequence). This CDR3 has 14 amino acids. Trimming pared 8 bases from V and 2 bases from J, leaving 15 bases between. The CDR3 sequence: CASFRTGTNTEAFF. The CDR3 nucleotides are TGTGCCAGTTTCAGAACAGGGACCAACACTGAAGCTTTCTTT. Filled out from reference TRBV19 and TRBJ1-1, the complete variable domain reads DGGITQSPKYLFRKEGQNVTLSCEQNLNHDAMYWYRQDPGQGLRLIYYSQIVNDFQKGDIAEGYSVSREKKESFPLTVTSAQKNPTAFYLCASFRTGTNTEAFFGQGTRLTVV.

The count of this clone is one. This chain's CDR3 is CASSSPTGEQFF. The CDR3 DNA follows: TGTGCCAGCAGCTCCCCGACTGGTGAGCAGTTCTTC. The chain links TRBV11-2 to TRBJ2-1; no definite D call. CDR3 size: 12 residues. Germline V gene data show CDR1 as SGHAT and CDR2 as FQNNGV. V was cut by 4 bases and J by 9 bases, with 10 bases left in between.

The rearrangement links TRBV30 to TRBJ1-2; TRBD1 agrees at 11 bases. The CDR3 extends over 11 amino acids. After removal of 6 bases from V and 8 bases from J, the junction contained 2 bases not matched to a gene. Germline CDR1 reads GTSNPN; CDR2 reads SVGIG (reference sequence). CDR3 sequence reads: CACRTGGGYTF. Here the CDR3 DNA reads TGTGCCTGCAGGACAGGGGGCGGCTACACCTTC.

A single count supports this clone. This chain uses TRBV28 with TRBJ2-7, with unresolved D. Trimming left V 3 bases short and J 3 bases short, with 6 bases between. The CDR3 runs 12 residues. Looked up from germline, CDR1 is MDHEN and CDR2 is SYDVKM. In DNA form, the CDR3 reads TGTGCCAGCAGTTTGCTATTCTACGAGCAGTACTTC. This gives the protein CASSLLFYEQYF.

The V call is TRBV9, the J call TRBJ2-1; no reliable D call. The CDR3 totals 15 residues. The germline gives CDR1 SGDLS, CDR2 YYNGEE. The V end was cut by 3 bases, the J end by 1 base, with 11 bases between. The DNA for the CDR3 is TGTGCCAGCAGCGCAGTGGCAGTGTCCTACAATGAGCAGTTCTTC. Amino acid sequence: CASSAVAVSYNEQFF.

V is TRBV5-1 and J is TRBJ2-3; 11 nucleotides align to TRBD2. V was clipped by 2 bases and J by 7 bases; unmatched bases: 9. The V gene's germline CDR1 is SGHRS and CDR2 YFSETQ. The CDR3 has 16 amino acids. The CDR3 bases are TGCGCCAGCAGCTTCACTAGCGGGAGCGTGAGAAATACGCAGTATTTT. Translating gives CASSFTSGSVRNTQYF.

The CDR3: CASSSTSVGTGELFF. DNA of the CDR3: TGTGCCAGTAGCTCGACTAGCGTCGGCACCGGGGAGCTGTTTTTT. The chain recombines TRBV19 with TRBJ2-2; 8 bases line up with TRBD2. The junction had 7 bases not matched to a gene; V was cut back by 6 bases and J by 4 bases. CDR1 is LNHDA and CDR2 is SQIVND in the germline V gene (reference sequence). The CDR3 sequence is 15 residues long.

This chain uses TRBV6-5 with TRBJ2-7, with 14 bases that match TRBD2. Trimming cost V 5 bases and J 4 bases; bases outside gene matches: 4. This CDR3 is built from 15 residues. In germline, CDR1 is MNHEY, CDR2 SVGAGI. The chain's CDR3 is CASSNRLAGGYEQYF. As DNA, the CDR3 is TGTGCCAGCAGTAACCGACTAGCGGGAGGGTACGAGCAGTACTTC.

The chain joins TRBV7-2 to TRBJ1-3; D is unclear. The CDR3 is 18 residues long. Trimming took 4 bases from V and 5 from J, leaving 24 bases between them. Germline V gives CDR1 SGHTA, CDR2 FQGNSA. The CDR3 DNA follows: TGTGCCAGCAGCTCGCCCACTGGTGACGGTTGGGCTCGAAACACCATATATTTT. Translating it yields CASSSPTGDGWARNTIYF.

CDR3: CASSLRVKRETQYF. CDR3 DNA: TGCGCCAGCAGCCTCCGGGTTAAGAGGGAGACCCAGTACTTC. This chain uses TRBV5-1 with TRBJ2-5; no definite D call. Per germline, CDR1 SGHRS and CDR2 YFSETQ. The CDR3 sequence is 14 residues long. V was trimmed by 4 bases and J by 5 bases, leaving 15 bases between them.

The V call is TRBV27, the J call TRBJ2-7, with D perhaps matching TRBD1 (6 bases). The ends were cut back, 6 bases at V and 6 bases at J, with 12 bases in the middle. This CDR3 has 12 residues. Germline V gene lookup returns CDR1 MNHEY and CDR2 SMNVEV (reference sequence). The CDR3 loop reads CASRTGSTEQYF. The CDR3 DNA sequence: TGTGCCAGCAGAACAGGGTCCACCGAGCAGTACTTC.

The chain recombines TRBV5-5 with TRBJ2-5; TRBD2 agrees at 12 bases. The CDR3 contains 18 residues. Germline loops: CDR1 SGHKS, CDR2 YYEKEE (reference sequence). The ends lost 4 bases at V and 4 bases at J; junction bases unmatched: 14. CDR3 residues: CASSHGGLAGRRGETQYF. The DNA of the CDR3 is TGTGCCAGCAGCCATGGAGGACTAGCGGGACGAAGGGGAGAGACCCAGTACTTC.

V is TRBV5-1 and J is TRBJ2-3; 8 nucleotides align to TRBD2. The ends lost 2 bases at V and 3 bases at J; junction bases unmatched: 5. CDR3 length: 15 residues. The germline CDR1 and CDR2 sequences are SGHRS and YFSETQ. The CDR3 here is CASSLGAGVTDTQYF. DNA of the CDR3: TGCGCCAGCAGCTTAGGAGCGGGAGTAACAGATACGCAGTATTTT. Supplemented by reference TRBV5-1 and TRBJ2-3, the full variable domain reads KAGVTQTPRYLIKTRGQQVTLSCSPISGHRSVSWYQQTPGQGLQFLFEYFSETQRNKGNFPGRFSGRQFSNSRSEMNVSTLELGDSALYLCASSLGAGVTDTQYFGPGTRLTVL.

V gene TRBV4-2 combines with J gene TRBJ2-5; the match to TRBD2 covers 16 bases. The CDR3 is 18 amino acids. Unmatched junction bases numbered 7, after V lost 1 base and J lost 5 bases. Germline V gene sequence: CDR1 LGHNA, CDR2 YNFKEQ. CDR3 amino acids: CASSQAGTSGRAFETQYF. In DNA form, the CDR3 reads TGTGCCAGCAGCCAAGCTGGGACTAGCGGGAGGGCCTTCGAGACCCAGTACTTC.

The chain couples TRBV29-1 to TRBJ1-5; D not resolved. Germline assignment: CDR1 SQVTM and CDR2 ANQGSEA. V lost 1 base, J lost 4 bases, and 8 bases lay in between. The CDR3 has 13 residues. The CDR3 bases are TGCAGCGTTGAAGTCGGGATGAATCAGCCCCAGCATTTT. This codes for CSVEVGMNQPQHF.

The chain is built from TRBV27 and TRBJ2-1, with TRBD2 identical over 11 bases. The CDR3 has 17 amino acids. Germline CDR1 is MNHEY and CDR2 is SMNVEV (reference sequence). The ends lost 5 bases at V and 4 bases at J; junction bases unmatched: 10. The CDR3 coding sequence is TGTGCCAGCAGTCATCACCGCGGGACTAGCGGTTACAATGAGCAGTTCTTC. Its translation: CASSHHRGTSGYNEQFF.